A selection of T cell receptor beta chains follows, all from one sample in a study of monozygotic twins with inflammatory bowel disease. From the 5' RACE reads, TCRdb lists one entry per CDR3 protein and no DNA. This sample carries about 350,000 distinct CDR3 sequences, with 2% to 2.5% going to the ten biggest clones. The sample consisted of blood. The receptor set was obtained from a human donor with ulcerative colitis or Crohn's disease, or a healthy co-twin of an affected twin (not recorded which). Both conserved end residues are part of each CDR3.

J,V,CDR3
TRBJ2-7,TRBV20-1,CSAVATGYYEQYF
TRBJ2-3,TRBV10-3,CAISERDRVTDTQYF
TRBJ2-3,TRBV12-3/TRBV12-4,CASSPGPYTQYF
TRBJ2-3,TRBV20-1,CSAPSLRGADTQYF
TRBJ2-5,TRBV3-1,CASSQVRGLEAKETQYF
TRBJ1-1,TRBV20-1,CSARRTGGFTEAFF
TRBJ2-7,TRBV4-1,CASSQAPLLVGREQYF
TRBJ1-2,TRBV27,CASSPRGGDYGYTF
TRBJ2-2,TRBV20-1,CSAPGYGTSGGTGELFF
TRBJ2-3,TRBV6-1,CASSVRGLAGGDTQYF
TRBJ1-1,TRBV5-4,CASRSDRTNTEAFF
TRBJ2-5,TRBV11-2,CASSLSSLAGGLKETQYF
TRBJ2-2,TRBV11-2,CASSLGEGRSKNTGELFF
TRBJ1-1,TRBV5-1,CASSLRQMNTEAFF
TRBJ2-2,TRBV5-1,CASSLIDSTGELFF
TRBJ1-2,TRBV12-3/TRBV12-4,CASSYNYGYTF